This T cell receptor beta chain comes out of a study of T cell changes during pregnancy in multiple sclerosis. TCRdb's table, derived via immunoSEQ multiplex PCR, lists solely in-frame clones and lacks some. The table shows tens of thousands of clones, with 92% occurring only once. The trim removed 8 bases at V and 7 bases at J, leaving 10 bases unmatched. This CDR3 has 14 residues. The germline V gene has CDR1 MGHDK and CDR2 SYGVNS. The specimen was peripheral blood, collected in the first trimester of pregnancy. The TCR comes from a female donor with multiple sclerosis, enrolled in a pregnancy study. V gene TRBV25-1 combines with J gene TRBJ2-1, with 8 bases aligning to TRBD1. CDR3 DNA sequence: TGTGCCAGCCGGGGCAGGGGGCCGGGGAATGAGCAGTTCTTC. This sequence encodes CASRGRGPGNEQFF.